What follows is one TCR beta chain and its context. Its antigen is undetermined. The data were taken from a study of shared clonotypes between healthy human individuals. General observations from the study: Generally, naive subsets came out with larger estimated richness than memory subsets.

The method was immunoSEQ multiplex PCR; TCRdb's version includes in-frame clones alone and lacks a portion of them. The sample carries about 1 million clones, roughly 70% recorded once. The V gene's germline CDR1 is LNHDA and CDR2 SQIVND (reference sequence). The junction had 9 bases not matched to a gene; V was cut back by 5 bases and J by 4 bases. The CDR3 is 15 residues long. The chain uses TRBV19 and TRBJ1-2; 8 nucleotides match TRBD1. Sequencing was carried out using memory CD4+ T cells sorted from blood. Documented subset: CD45RA-negative fraction. This TCR was recovered from a man aged 18 to 30 in good health. The DNA of the CDR3 is TGTGCCAGTAGTCCAATGACAGGGGTGATCTATGGCTACACCTTC. This translates into CASSPMTGVIYGYTF.